This passage covers 2 T cell receptor beta chains from one sample sequenced in a study of a mutant IDH1 vaccine in newly diagnosed glioma. Their specific antigens are unknown. Time point here: week 47, end of study. Mutant IDH1 20-mer peptide, at 300 ug, made up each vaccine dose, with topical imiquimod. Generated by immunoSEQ multiplex PCR, the TCRdb table keeps only in-frame clones and is missing some. The sample contains approximately 50,000 clones, 76% of which appear only once. The sample consisted of PBMCs, taken from a glioma patient whose treatment included an IDH1 peptide vaccine. These receptors all stem from a woman aged 40 to 49 with glioma. Some clones in this sample may be carry-over from other donors' samples.

This chain links TRBV10-2 with TRBJ1-1; tentatively, D is TRBD1 (6 bases). V was pared by 7 bases and J by 5 bases, with 8 bases between. The CDR3 runs 11 residues. CDR1 and CDR2 from the germline V gene are WSHSY and SAAADI. The CDR3 nucleotides are TGCGCCAGCATCGGGACAACTGAAGCTTTCTTT. This translates into CASIGTTEAFF.

V gene TRBV19 combines with J gene TRBJ2-5; tentatively, D is TRBD2 (7 bases). The length of the CDR3 is 15 residues. Germline loops: CDR1 LNHDA, CDR2 SQIVND (reference sequence). The V and J ends lost 5 bases and 1 base respectively, with 14 bases between them. DNA of the CDR3: TGTGCCAGTAGTGTGGTGGGGGGGCTCCAAGAGACCCAGTACTTC. Amino acids: CASSVVGGLQETQYF.